The 3 T cell receptor beta chains presented below share a single source sample, sequenced in a study of blood T cell repertoires in COVID-19. Sequencing used immunoSEQ multiplex PCR; TCRdb keeps in-frame clones, though not all of them. This table has about 200,000 clones, about 85% appearing once. The sequencing sample was made of peripheral blood. These TCRs come from a woman aged 40-49 years with COVID-19, enrolled during active disease.

The chain combines TRBV7-9 with TRBJ1-1; 7 positions match TRBD1. The CDR3 is 14 amino acids. J gave up 0 bases and V 5 bases, and 3 bases lay outside the gene matches. The germline gives CDR1 SEHNR, CDR2 FQNEAQ (reference sequence). The DNA of the CDR3 is TGTGCCAGCAGCCCCGGGACAGTGAACACTGAAGCTTTCTTT. Amino acids: CASSPGTVNTEAFF.

CDR3 sequence reads: CASSLSSGVGTPGELFF. As DNA, the CDR3 is TGTGCCAGCAGCTTAAGCTCAGGGGTGGGGACACCCGGGGAGCTGTTTTTT. This sequence joins TRBV7-7 and TRBJ2-2; the D gene is possibly TRBD1 (6 bases). From germline, CDR1 is SSHAT and CDR2 FNYEAQ (reference sequence). The CDR3 totals 17 residues. V was clipped by 2 bases and J by 6 bases, with 19 bases between them.

This chain's CDR3 is CSAMTGDTQYF. The CDR3 nucleotides read TGCAGTGCAATGACGGGAGATACGCAGTATTTT. The chain couples TRBV20-1 to TRBJ2-3; D not resolved. The CDR3 consists of 11 residues. V was shortened by 6 bases and J by 5 bases, with 9 bases between the two germline ends. Germline loops: CDR1 DFQATT, CDR2 SNEGSKA (reference sequence).